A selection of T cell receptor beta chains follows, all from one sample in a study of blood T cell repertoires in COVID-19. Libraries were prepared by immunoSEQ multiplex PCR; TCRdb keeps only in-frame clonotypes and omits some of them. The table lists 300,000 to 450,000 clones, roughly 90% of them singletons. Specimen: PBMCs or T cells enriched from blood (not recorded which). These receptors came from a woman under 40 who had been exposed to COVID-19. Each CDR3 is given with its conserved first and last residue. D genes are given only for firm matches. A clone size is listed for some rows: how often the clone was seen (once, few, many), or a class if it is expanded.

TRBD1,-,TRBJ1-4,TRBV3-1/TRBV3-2,TGTGCCAGCAGCCTCGACCGGGACAGGGTTGAAAAACTGTTTTTT,CASSLDRDRVEKLFF
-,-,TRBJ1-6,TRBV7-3,TGTGCCAGCAGCTTGGGACACCTAAATTCACCCCTCCACTTT,CASSLGHLNSPLHF
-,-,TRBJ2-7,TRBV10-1,TGCGCCAGCAGTGAGGACACCTACGAGCAGTACTTC,CASSEDTYEQYF
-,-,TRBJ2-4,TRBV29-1,TGCAGCGGCGCAGAAGCCCCTCAGGAGGGTGAAAGTAACATTCAGTACTTC,CSGAEAPQEGESNIQYF
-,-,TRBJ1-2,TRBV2,TGTGCCAGCAGTGAAGCGGCGGGGGCGTACGGCTACACCTTC,CASSEAAGAYGYTF
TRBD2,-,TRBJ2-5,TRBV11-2,TGTGCCAGCAGCCCCAGCGGGGGCGATCGTACCCAGTACTTC,CASSPSGGDRTQYF
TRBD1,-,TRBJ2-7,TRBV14,TGTGCCAGCAGCCGGATGCAGGGGGCCCAATCCTACGAGCAGTACTTC,CASSRMQGAQSYEQYF
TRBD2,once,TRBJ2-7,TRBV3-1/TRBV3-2,TGTGCCAGCACTTTAGCGGGAGAGATGTACGAGCAGTACTTC,CASTLAGEMYEQYF
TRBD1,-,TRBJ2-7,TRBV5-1,TGCGCCAGCAGGCAGGGGGATGTGACCTACGAGCAGTACTTC,CASRQGDVTYEQYF
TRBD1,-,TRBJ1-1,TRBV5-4,TGTGCCAGCAGCCCTCGGACAGGAGAGAACACTGAAGCTTTCTTT,CASSPRTGENTEAFF
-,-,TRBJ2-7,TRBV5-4,TGTGCCAGCAGCTTGTTGAGGGACGAGCAGTACTTC,CASSLLRDEQYF
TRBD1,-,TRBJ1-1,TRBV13,TGTGCCAGCAGCGCGAGGACAGGCTACACTGAAGCTTTCTTT,CASSARTGYTEAFF
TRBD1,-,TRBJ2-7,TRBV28,TGTGCCACCGACAGGGGAACGTCCTACGAGCAGTACTTC,CATDRGTSYEQYF
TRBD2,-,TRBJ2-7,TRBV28,TGTGCCAGCAGGTTAGCGGGATTAATGTACGAGCAGTACTTC,CASRLAGLMYEQYF
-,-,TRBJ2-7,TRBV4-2,TGTGCCAGCAGCCAAGAACAGGCCACCGGCGAGCAGTACTTC,CASSQEQATGEQYF
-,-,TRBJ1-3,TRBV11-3,TGTGCCAGCGCGGTATACTCTGGAAACACCATATATTTT,CASAVYSGNTIYF
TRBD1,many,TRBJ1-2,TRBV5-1,TGCGCCAGCAGCTTGGGCCATACAGGGGGCCGTGGCTACACCTTC,CASSLGHTGGRGYTF
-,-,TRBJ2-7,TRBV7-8,TGTGCCAGCAGCCCCCTAGGCCCGGGAGCCTACGAGCAGTACTTC,CASSPLGPGAYEQYF
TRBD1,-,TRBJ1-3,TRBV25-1,TGTGCCAGCAGCGTCGGGACAGGGGGAAACACCATATATTTT,CASSVGTGGNTIYF
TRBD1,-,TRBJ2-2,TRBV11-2,TGTGCCAGCAGGGAAGGACAGGGGGACACCGGGGAGCTGTTTTTT,CASREGQGDTGELFF
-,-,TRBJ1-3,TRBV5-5,TGTGCCAGCAGCTTGGGGACAGCTACTGGAAACACCATATATTTT,CASSLGTATGNTIYF
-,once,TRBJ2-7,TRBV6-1,TGTGCCAGCAGTGATCCCCGGGACTCCTACGAGCAGTACTTC,CASSDPRDSYEQYF
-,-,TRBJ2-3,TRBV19,TGTGCCAGTAGTCCAGGGAGCACAGATACGCAGTATTTT,CASSPGSTDTQYF
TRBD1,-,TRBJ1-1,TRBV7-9,TGTGCCAGCAGCTCCAGACAGGGGCAAGCGGAAGCTTTCTTT,CASSSRQGQAEAFF
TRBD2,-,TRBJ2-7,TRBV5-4,TGTGCCAGCAGCTCTAGCGGGAGGCCTCACTACGAGCAGTACTTC,CASSSSGRPHYEQYF
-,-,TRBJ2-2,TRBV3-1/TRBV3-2,TGTGCCAGCAGCCAAGATGAAGGCAGGTCTCTTGGGGAGCTGTTTTTT,CASSQDEGRSLGELFF
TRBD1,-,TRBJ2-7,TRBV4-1,TGCGCCAGCAGCCAAGGACCCGGGACAGGGATATACGAGCAGTACTTC,CASSQGPGTGIYEQYF
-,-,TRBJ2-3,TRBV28,TGTGCCAGCAGTTCCCGGAGGGGGCGCTTTGTCACAGATACGCAGTATTTT,CASSSRRGRFVTDTQYF
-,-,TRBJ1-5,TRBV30,TGTGCCTGGAGTGCGGGTAATCAGCCCCAGCATTTT,CAWSAGNQPQHF
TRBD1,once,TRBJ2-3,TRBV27,TGTGCCAGCAGTCACAGGGGAAGCACAGATACGCAGTATTTT,CASSHRGSTDTQYF
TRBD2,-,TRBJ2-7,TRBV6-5,TGTGCCAGCAGTTACTCGTCCGGGACTAGTAGCCACGAGCAGTACTTC,CASSYSSGTSSHEQYF
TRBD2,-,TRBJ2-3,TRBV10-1,TGCGCCAGCGGAGAGGCTAGCGGGAAGGATACAGATACGCAGTATTTT,CASGEASGKDTDTQYF
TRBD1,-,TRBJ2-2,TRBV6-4,TGTGCCAGCTCAGGGGGAACCGGGGAGCTGTTTTTT,CASSGGTGELFF
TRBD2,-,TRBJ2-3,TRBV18,TGTGCCAGCTCACCTGGACTAGCGGGAGGAGGAGATACGCAGTATTTT,CASSPGLAGGGDTQYF
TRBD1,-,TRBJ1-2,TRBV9,TGTGCCAGCAGCGGGTGGACAGGGCCTGGCTACACCTTC,CASSGWTGPGYTF
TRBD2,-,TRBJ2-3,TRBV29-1,TGCAGCCACAGGCGGGAGGTGGATACGCAGTATTTT,CSHRREVDTQYF
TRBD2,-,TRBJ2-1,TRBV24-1,TGTGCCACCAGGGGACTAGCGGGAGGAGCCAATGAGCAGTTCTTC,CATRGLAGGANEQFF
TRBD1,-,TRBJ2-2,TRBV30,TGTGCCTGGAGTAGAAAAACAGGGGCGAACACCGGGGAGCTGTTTTTT,CAWSRKTGANTGELFF
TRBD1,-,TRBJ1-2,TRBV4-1,TGCGCCAGCAGCCAAGACCGACAGGGGGCGGGTGGCTACACCTTC,CASSQDRQGAGGYTF
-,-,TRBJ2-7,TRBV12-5,TGTGCTAGTGGTTTGGGTAAGGGGTTCCACGAGCAGTACTTC,CASGLGKGFHEQYF
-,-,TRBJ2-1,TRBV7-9,TGTGCCAGCAGCTTTGGGGAGGCGGTCTACAATGAGCAGTTCTTC,CASSFGEAVYNEQFF
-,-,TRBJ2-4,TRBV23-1,TGCGCCAGCAGCAGGGGTCAAGACAGTCCAGCCAAAAACATTCAGTACTTC,CASSRGQDSPAKNIQYF
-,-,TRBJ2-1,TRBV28,TGTGCCAGCAGTACTCGGACAACGGACAATGAGCAGTTCTTC,CASSTRTTDNEQFF
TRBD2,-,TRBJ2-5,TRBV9,TGTGCCAGCAGCGTAGGAGTTAGCGGGTATCAACGTGCGGAGACCCAGTACTTC,CASSVGVSGYQRAETQYF
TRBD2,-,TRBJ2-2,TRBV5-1,TGCGCCACCCACTCGGGAGGGGACACCGGGGAGCTGTTTTTT,CATHSGGDTGELFF
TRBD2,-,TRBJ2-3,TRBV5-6,TGTGCCAGCAAAGGACTAGCGACAGATACGCAGTATTTT,CASKGLATDTQYF
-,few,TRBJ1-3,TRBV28,TGTGCCAGCAGATGGGGCACTGGAAACACCATATATTTT,CASRWGTGNTIYF
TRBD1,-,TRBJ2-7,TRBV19,TGTGCCAGTGCGCCAGGGGACAGGGGCTCCGAGCAGTACTTC,CASAPGDRGSEQYF
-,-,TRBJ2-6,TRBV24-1,TGTGCCACCGCGGGGACAGAGTCTGGGGCCAACGTCCTGACTTTC,CATAGTESGANVLTF
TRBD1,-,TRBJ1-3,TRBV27,TGTGCCAGCAGCCCGTTGACAGGGCTTGCTGGAAACACCATATATTTT,CASSPLTGLAGNTIYF
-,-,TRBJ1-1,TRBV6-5,TGTGCCAGCACCCCAGGAAGTGTAGCTGAAGCTTTCTTT,CASTPGSVAEAFF
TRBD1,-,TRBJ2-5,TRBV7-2,TGTGCCAGCAGCCCAGGACAGGGAGGAGAGACCCAGTACTTC,CASSPGQGGETQYF
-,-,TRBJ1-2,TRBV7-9,TGTGCCAGCAGCCAGGGGACCGCCATTAACTATGGCTACACCTTC,CASSQGTAINYGYTF
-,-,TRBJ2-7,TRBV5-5,TGTGCCAGCACCCTCACCGGGACAAAGATGGACGAGCAGTACTTC,CASTLTGTKMDEQYF